This TCR beta chain comes out of a study of T-cell memory formation after mild COVID-19. Germline CDR1 reads SGHTA; CDR2 reads FQGNSA. There are 12 residues in the CDR3. With 6 bases removed from V and 3 bases from J, the gap between germline ends came to 9 bases. Points from the study as a whole: The SARS-CoV-2 specificity of second-wave clones reaching peak at day 37 remained unverified. Later expanders leaned CD4+, whereas day 15 to 85 contracting clones were balanced CD4/CD8.

About this clonotype: No antigen is known for it.

Via MiXCR, TCRdb re-called the 5' RACE reads, giving one row per CDR3 protein. Of approximately 210,000 distinct CDR3 sequences in the sample, around 30% were seen once. The genes are TRBV7-2 and TRBJ2-7, with D possibly being TRBD2 (5 bases). This TCR derives from an adult woman who had mild COVID-19 (a few samples of this study predate the infection). Cell type and time point are not known. Sample: PBMCs or a T cell subset sorted from them (not recorded which). CDR3 amino acids: CASSIAYYEQYF. CDR3 nucleotides: TGTGCCAGCAGTATAGCGTACTACGAGCAGTACTTC.